A selection of T cell receptor beta chains follows, all from one sample in a study of blood T cell repertoires in COVID-19. Generated by immunoSEQ multiplex PCR, the TCRdb table keeps only in-frame clones and is missing some. The repertoire holds under 35,000 clones, with approximately 88% as singletons. Sequenced input: peripheral blood. These receptors all come from a human donor in a cohort sampled during active COVID-19. CDR3s include the opening cysteine and the closing phenylalanine or tryptophan. D genes are given only for firm matches. Clone size is shown for a subset of rows, as once, few, many or a class of expanded clone.

size | J | V | D | DNA | CDR3
. | TRBJ2-7 | TRBV7-9 | . | TGTGCCAGCAGCCCGAGGGCAGGGGGGACGGACGAGCAGTACTTC | CASSPRAGGTDEQYF
. | TRBJ2-7 | TRBV28 | . | TGTGCCAGCGAGCCGGGAGCGGGCCACGAGCAGTACTTC | CASEPGAGHEQYF
. | TRBJ2-3 | TRBV19 | TRBD1 | TGTGCCAGTAGTATCGGGCACTATAACCTCGACAGGGACCCTAGCACAGATACGCAGTATTTT | CASSIGHYNLDRDPSTDTQYF
once | TRBJ2-5 | TRBV25-1 | TRBD1 | TGTGCCAGCAGTGGACAGGGCGGCGTGTTGGAGACCCAGTACTTC | CASSGQGGVLETQYF
. | TRBJ2-3 | TRBV10-3 | TRBD2 | TGTGCCATCAGTGAGGGGCCTAGCGGGGGGGCCGAAGATACGCAGTATTTT | CAISEGPSGGAEDTQYF
. | TRBJ1-1 | TRBV21-1 | . | TGTGCCAGCAGCAAAGAAGGGCAGGGGGCCCCTAACACTGAAGCTTTCTTT | CASSKEGQGAPNTEAFF
. | TRBJ2-1 | TRBV27 | . | TGTGCCAGCAGTCCCAGGTCCGGTCACAATGAGCAGTTCTTC | CASSPRSGHNEQFF
. | TRBJ2-3 | TRBV5-4 | . | TGTGCCAGCAGCTTGGCCCGGGGGCTAGCGGCGGGGGATACGCAGTATTTT | CASSLARGLAAGDTQYF
. | TRBJ2-2 | TRBV30 | . | TGTGCCTGGACAGGGGATACCGGGGAGCTGTTTTTT | CAWTGDTGELFF
. | TRBJ2-7 | TRBV27 | . | TGTGCCAGTAACGAAGGGGGGGGCCCCTACGAGCAGTACTTC | CASNEGGGPYEQYF
. | TRBJ2-7 | TRBV4-2 | TRBD2 | TGTGCCAGCAGCCAAGACCGACTAGCGGGGTCCTACGAGCAGTACTTC | CASSQDRLAGSYEQYF
. | TRBJ2-1 | TRBV6-2/TRBV6-3 | TRBD1 | TGTGCCAGCAGTTACGACAGGGTTATTGATGAGCAGTTCTTC | CASSYDRVIDEQFF
. | TRBJ1-1 | TRBV11-2 | . | TGTGCCAGCAGCCCGGGACTAAACACTGAAGCTTTCTTT | CASSPGLNTEAFF
. | TRBJ1-1 | TRBV9 | TRBD1 | TGTGCCAGCAGCGCTGGACAGGCGTTGAACACTGAAGCTTTCTTT | CASSAGQALNTEAFF
. | TRBJ1-4 | TRBV5-6 | TRBD1 | TGTGCCAGCAGCTTGGTGGCCAATAGGGGGCTTGGTGAAAAACTGTTTTTT | CASSLVANRGLGEKLFF
. | TRBJ2-7 | TRBV27 | . | TGTGCCAGCAGCTTTCTTGCGGGATCCTACGAGCAGTACTTC | CASSFLAGSYEQYF
. | TRBJ1-5 | TRBV5-6 | . | TGTGCCAGCAGCTTGGGGTCAGGGAGCAATCAGCCCCAGCATTTT | CASSLGSGSNQPQHF
. | TRBJ1-5 | TRBV6-1 | TRBD1 | TGTGCCAGCAGTGAAAGGCATAGCCAGGGGGCCGGGCCCCAGCATTTT | CASSERHSQGAGPQHF
. | TRBJ2-1 | TRBV19 | TRBD1 | TGTGCCAGTAGTATAGCTTTCGGGACAGGGGGTGATGAGCAGTTCTTC | CASSIAFGTGGDEQFF
. | TRBJ2-5 | TRBV6-5 | . | TGTGCCAGCAGTTACTCATCTGGGGGCGAGACCCAGTACTTC | CASSYSSGGETQYF
. | TRBJ1-5 | TRBV3-1/TRBV3-2 | . | TGTGCCAGCAGCCAAGATCCGGGGAGCAATCAGCCCCAGCATTTT | CASSQDPGSNQPQHF
. | TRBJ1-1 | TRBV7-2 | . | TGTGCCAGCAGCATTGACGGGGGCACTGAAGCTTTCTTT | CASSIDGGTEAFF
. | TRBJ2-7 | TRBV13 | . | TGTGCCAGCAGCTTAGGCCTCGGGTCACCATACGAGCAGTACTTC | CASSLGLGSPYEQYF
. | TRBJ2-4 | TRBV5-6 | TRBD2 | TGTGCCAGCAGCACAGCGGGGGGCTTTAAAAACATTCAGTACTTC | CASSTAGGFKNIQYF
once | TRBJ2-1 | TRBV6-5 | TRBD1 | TGTGCCAGCAGACCGACAGGGGCTGAGCAGTTCTTC | CASRPTGAEQFF
. | TRBJ2-1 | TRBV29-1 | TRBD2 | TGCAGCGGCGTTGGGGGGGAGGGTGAGCAGTTCTTC | CSGVGGEGEQFF
. | TRBJ2-7 | TRBV9 | TRBD1 | TGTGCCAGCAGCGTTGAACAGGGGGCTGGGTACGAGCAGTACTTC | CASSVEQGAGYEQYF
. | TRBJ2-1 | TRBV11-2 | TRBD2 | TGTGCCAGCAGCTTCGGACTAGCGGGGGGGTATGAGCAGTTCTTC | CASSFGLAGGYEQFF
. | TRBJ1-6 | TRBV9 | TRBD1 | TGTGCCAGCAGGCCTACAGGGGTTAATAATTCACCCCTCCACTTT | CASRPTGVNNSPLHF
few | TRBJ1-5 | TRBV6-6 | TRBD1 | TGTGCCAGCAGCGAAACAGGGGGCGATCAGCCCCAGCATTTT | CASSETGGDQPQHF
once | TRBJ2-5 | TRBV2 | . | TGTGCCAGCCACGCAAGGGGAACCGGACAAGAGACCCAGTACTTC | CASHARGTGQETQYF
. | TRBJ2-1 | TRBV19 | . | TGTGCCAGTAGTCCGCAAACGACCAAGGGGGGCGGGGGCAACAATGAGCAGTTCTTC | CASSPQTTKGGGGNNEQFF
. | TRBJ1-5 | TRBV24-1 | . | TGTGCCACCAGCCCTGACAGGTCGAGTCAGCCCCAGCATTTT | CATSPDRSSQPQHF
once | TRBJ2-3 | TRBV11-1 | . | TGTGCCAGCAGCCCCATTGAGGGGACTCTCTATACGCAGTATTTT | CASSPIEGTLYTQYF
. | TRBJ2-7 | TRBV4-1 | . | TGCGCCAGCAGCCAAGGTCCCGGGAAAACCTACGAGCAGTACTTC | CASSQGPGKTYEQYF
. | TRBJ2-7 | TRBV27 | . | TGTGCCAGCAGTTTGAGGGCGGCCTACGAGCAGTACTTC | CASSLRAAYEQYF
. | TRBJ2-7 | TRBV9 | TRBD1 | TGTGCCAGCAGCGTAGGCGCGACAGGGTACCACGAGCAGTACTTC | CASSVGATGYHEQYF
. | TRBJ2-5 | TRBV5-6 | TRBD2 | TGTGCCAGCAGCTTGGGCGGAGTAGCGGGGAACCAAGAGACCCAGTACTTC | CASSLGGVAGNQETQYF
. | TRBJ1-1 | TRBV5-1 | . | TGCGCCAGCAGCAAAAACAGGGTTGAGGACACTGAAGCTTTCTTT | CASSKNRVEDTEAFF
. | TRBJ1-2 | TRBV3-1/TRBV3-2 | . | TGTGCCAGCAGCCCCCCCGTTGTGCAGGGAGGATATGGCTACACCTTC | CASSPPVVQGGYGYTF
. | TRBJ1-3 | TRBV19 | TRBD1 | TGTGCCAGTAGTTACGGGTCCGGGACAGGGGATGGTGGAAACACCATATATTTT | CASSYGSGTGDGGNTIYF
few | TRBJ2-6 | TRBV4-3 | TRBD1 | TGCGCCAGCAGCCAAGTTCGGACAGGGGTAGGCACTGGGGCCAACGTCCTGACTTTC | CASSQVRTGVGTGANVLTF
. | TRBJ2-1 | TRBV6-5 | . | TGTGCCAGCATGCGAGGGGGAAGGTACAATGAGCAGTTCTTC | CASMRGGRYNEQFF
. | TRBJ2-7 | TRBV27 | . | TGTGCCAGCAGTCCTGGGACTCAGGCCTACGAGCAGTACTTC | CASSPGTQAYEQYF
. | TRBJ2-1 | TRBV5-4 | TRBD1 | TGTGCCAGCAGCTTTTCCAGGGGGTACAATGAGCAGTTCTTC | CASSFSRGYNEQFF
once | TRBJ2-1 | TRBV4-2 | . | TGTGCCAGCAGCCTCAGGGGGGATGAGCAGTTCTTC | CASSLRGDEQFF
. | TRBJ2-5 | TRBV11-3 | TRBD2 | TGTGCCAGCAGCCCACGAGCAATCGAGCGGGGGGGGCAGGAGACCCAGTACTTC | CASSPRAIERGGQETQYF
. | TRBJ2-3 | TRBV9 | TRBD2 | TGTGCCAGCAGCGAGACTAGCGGGGCTAGCACAGATACGCAGTATTTT | CASSETSGASTDTQYF
. | TRBJ2-7 | TRBV10-3 | TRBD1 | TGTGCCATCACGTCGCGGACAGGGGACGAGCAGTACTTC | CAITSRTGDEQYF
. | TRBJ1-5 | TRBV6-1 | TRBD1 | TGTGCCAGCAGTGATGGGACAGGGGAGGCGCCCCAGCATTTT | CASSDGTGEAPQHF
. | TRBJ2-3 | TRBV7-9 | TRBD1 | TGTGCCAGCAGCTGGGGGCAAGGACAGGGTGGCACAGATACGCAGTATTTT | CASSWGQGQGGTDTQYF
. | TRBJ2-2 | TRBV6-2/TRBV6-3 | . | TGTGCCAGCAGTTACGTGGGGGGTTTGTTCGCGAACACCGGGGAGCTGTTTTTT | CASSYVGGLFANTGELFF
once | TRBJ1-2 | TRBV5-4 | TRBD1 | TGTGCCAGCAGCCCCAAGACAGGGGGCGACTATGGCTACACCTTC | CASSPKTGGDYGYTF
. | TRBJ2-7 | TRBV6-5 | TRBD1 | TGTGCCAGCCGTCCGGGACAGGGGGCCTACGAGCAGTACTTC | CASRPGQGAYEQYF
. | TRBJ1-2 | TRBV9 | . | TGTGCCAGCAGCGCCGGGAAGAACTATGGCTACACCTTC | CASSAGKNYGYTF
. | TRBJ1-1 | TRBV5-4 | . | TGTGCCAGCAGCTCCGAGGGGAACACTGAAGCTTTCTTT | CASSSEGNTEAFF